This is a list of T cell receptor beta chains from one sample in a study of early T cells in non-severe SARS-CoV-2 infection. TCRdb reprocessed the 5' RACE reads via MiXCR and lists one record per CDR3 protein. The sample has about 33,000 distinct CDR3 sequences, approximately 5% seen once. The material sequenced was whole blood. The receptors were sampled from an adult who was a healthcare worker with PCR-confirmed SARS-CoV-2 infection or an uninfected control (not recorded which). Each CDR3 is given with its conserved first and last residue. Fields, in order: V gene, clone size, J gene, D gene, CDR3 protein, CDR3 DNA. A D gene is named only where the DNA matches it firmly. Expanded clones get a size class; other rows say once, few or many, or leave the size out.

TRBV2	many	TRBJ1-5	NA	CASSENGFSNQPQHF	TGTGCCAGCAGTGAAAACGGCTTTAGCAATCAGCCCCAGCATTTT
TRBV6-1	few	TRBJ1-5	TRBD1	CASNRDRGQVSNQPQHF	TGTGCCAGCAACAGGGACAGGGGTCAAGTAAGCAATCAGCCCCAGCATTTT
TRBV5-3	many	TRBJ1-5	NA	CARSSTGPSNQPQHF	TGTGCCAGAAGCTCTACAGGACCTAGCAATCAGCCCCAGCATTTT
TRBV10-3	many	TRBJ1-5	TRBD1	CAISDGTGFGQPQHF	TGTGCCATCAGTGATGGGACAGGGTTCGGCCAGCCCCAGCATTTT
TRBV5-1	many	TRBJ2-3	TRBD1	CASRPQGSTDTQYF	TGCGCCAGCAGGCCACAGGGGTCGACAGATACGCAGTATTTT
TRBV7-8	many	TRBJ2-6	NA	CASSGFSGANVLTF	TGTGCCAGCAGCGGCTTCTCTGGGGCCAACGTCCTGACTTTC
TRBV7-2	NA	TRBJ1-1	NA	CASSPQGYTEAFF	TGTGCCAGCAGCCCGCAGGGCTACACTGAAGCTTTCTTT
TRBV2	many	TRBJ1-6	NA	CASSASNNSPLHF	TGTGCCAGCAGTGCGAGTAATAATTCACCCCTCCACTTT
TRBV29-1	many	TRBJ2-1	NA	CSAIRGNEQFF	TGCAGCGCGATTAGGGGCAATGAGCAGTTCTTC
TRBV6-6	NA	TRBJ1-4	TRBD1	CASSQRTGGGTNEKLFF	TGTGCCAGCAGCCAGAGGACAGGGGGCGGAACTAATGAAAAACTGTTTTTT
TRBV12-3/TRBV12-4	NA	TRBJ1-6	NA	CASSLYWGNRNSPLHF	TGTGCCAGCAGTTTATATTGGGGGAATCGTAATTCACCCCTCCACTTT
TRBV5-8	many	TRBJ2-1	TRBD2	CASSLRLAVHNEQFF	TGTGCCAGCAGCCTCCGGCTAGCGGTCCACAATGAGCAGTTCTTC
TRBV28	few	TRBJ1-1	TRBD1	CATLGQGRRNSEAFF	TGTGCCACCCTCGGACAGGGGCGGAGGAACTCTGAAGCTTTCTTT
TRBV10-3	many	TRBJ2-3	NA	CAISVGGSSTDTQYF	TGTGCCATCAGTGTCGGGGGTTCTAGCACAGATACGCAGTATTTT
TRBV7-6	many	TRBJ2-2	NA	CASRRQEYTGELFF	TGTGCCAGCAGGCGACAGGAGTACACCGGGGAGCTGTTTTTT
TRBV9	few	TRBJ2-1	NA	CASSVGGANEQFF	TGTGCCAGCAGCGTAGGAGGGGCCAATGAGCAGTTCTTC
TRBV28	few	TRBJ2-2	NA	CASTLGGQRTGELFF	TGTGCCAGCACCCTTGGGGGGCAGCGGACCGGGGAGCTGTTTTTT
TRBV7-8	many	TRBJ2-7	TRBD2	CASSLVVIAGGPSAYEQYF	TGTGCCAGCAGCTTAGTGGTAATAGCGGGGGGGCCATCGGCCTACGAGCAGTACTTC
TRBV18	many	TRBJ2-1	NA	CASSQSSRNNEQFF	TGTGCCAGCTCCCAATCGTCCAGGAACAATGAGCAGTTCTTC
TRBV18	NA	TRBJ1-1	NA	CASSPLSNTEAFF	TGTGCCAGCTCACCACTGTCGAACACTGAAGCTTTCTTT
TRBV19	NA	TRBJ2-7	TRBD2	CASSTGLAASSYEQYF	TGTGCCAGTAGTACCGGACTAGCGGCGAGCTCCTACGAGCAGTACTTC
TRBV5-1	few	TRBJ1-1	TRBD1	CASSRGQGLTEAFF	TGCGCCAGCAGCCGCGGACAGGGGCTCACTGAAGCTTTCTTT
TRBV10-1	NA	TRBJ2-2	TRBD2	CASSETSGPTGELFF	TGCGCCAGCAGTGAGACTAGCGGCCCCACCGGGGAGCTGTTTTTT
TRBV11-2	NA	TRBJ1-2	NA	CASSLEVGKYGYTF	TGTGCCAGCAGCTTAGAAGTCGGGAAGTATGGCTACACCTTC
TRBV3-1	many	TRBJ1-1	NA	CASSRTRGTEAFF	TGTGCCAGCAGTCGGACGCGAGGAACTGAAGCTTTCTTT
TRBV3-1	many	TRBJ1-1	TRBD1	CASSLQGVWDTEAFF	TGTGCCAGCAGCCTACAGGGGGTTTGGGACACTGAAGCTTTCTTT
TRBV4-3	many	TRBJ1-2	NA	CASSQNRGTRGNYGYTF	TGCGCCAGCAGCCAGAATCGGGGGACACGAGGGAACTATGGCTACACCTTC
TRBV6-1	few	TRBJ2-5	TRBD1	CASSEGTGAETQYF	TGTGCCAGCAGTGAGGGGACAGGGGCAGAGACCCAGTACTTC
TRBV12-3/TRBV12-4	many	TRBJ1-5	TRBD1	CASSFGQGNQPQHF	TGTGCCAGCAGTTTTGGACAGGGGAATCAGCCCCAGCATTTT
TRBV6-6	many	TRBJ2-5	NA	CASSYVGTQYF	TGTGCCAGCAGTTACGTGGGGACCCAGTACTTC
TRBV30	NA	TRBJ1-5	NA	CAWSEWGGNQPQHF	TGTGCCTGGAGTGAATGGGGTGGAAATCAGCCCCAGCATTTT
TRBV29-1	many	TRBJ2-5	NA	CSVDRGGETQYF	TGCAGCGTTGACAGGGGCGGAGAGACCCAGTACTTC
TRBV18	many	TRBJ1-1	TRBD1	CASSGQGRTEAFF	TGTGCCAGCTCAGGACAGGGTAGAACTGAAGCTTTCTTT
TRBV9	many	TRBJ2-1	NA	CASSYPPSGTGQFF	TGTGCCAGCAGTTACCCTCCCTCCGGGACGGGGCAGTTCTTC
TRBV5-1	NA	TRBJ1-6	NA	CASSPRPSYNSPLHF	TGCGCCAGCAGCCCCAGGCCCTCCTATAATTCACCCCTCCACTTT
TRBV20-1	many	TRBJ2-1	TRBD2	CSAIRGGFNNEQFF	TGCAGTGCTATTCGGGGGGGCTTCAACAATGAGCAGTTCTTC
TRBV12-3/TRBV12-4	many	TRBJ1-1	TRBD1	CASNQGGTEAFF	TGTGCCAGCAACCAGGGGGGCACTGAAGCTTTCTTT
TRBV19	many	TRBJ2-2	NA	CASSILGTGELFF	TGTGCCAGTAGTATTCTGGGAACCGGGGAGCTGTTTTTT
TRBV7-2	many	TRBJ2-4	TRBD1	CASSPRTGVAKNIQYF	TGTGCCAGCAGCCCACGGACAGGGGTAGCCAAAAACATTCAGTACTTC
TRBV5-1	many	TRBJ1-1	TRBD1	CASSLDRVNTEAFF	TGCGCCAGCAGCCTCGACAGGGTAAACACTGAAGCTTTCTTT
TRBV10-3	NA	TRBJ1-5	NA	CAISDSNQPQHF	TGTGCCATCAGTGACAGCAATCAGCCCCAGCATTTT
TRBV11-2	many	TRBJ1-2	TRBD1	CASSSTGGGYGYTF	TGTGCCAGCAGCTCAACAGGGGGCGGCTATGGCTACACCTTC
TRBV24-1	many	TRBJ2-5	TRBD1	CATSDLQGTGGRPGTQYF	TGTGCCACCAGTGATTTGCAGGGGACAGGGGGCCGTCCGGGGACCCAGTACTTC
TRBV27	medium-sized	TRBJ2-3	TRBD1	CASSLAGGFKADTQYF	TGTGCCAGCAGTTTGGCAGGGGGATTTAAAGCAGATACGCAGTATTTT
TRBV11-2	few	TRBJ2-1	TRBD1	CASSKAGTGYNEQFF	TGTGCCAGCAGCAAAGCCGGGACAGGATACAATGAGCAGTTCTTC